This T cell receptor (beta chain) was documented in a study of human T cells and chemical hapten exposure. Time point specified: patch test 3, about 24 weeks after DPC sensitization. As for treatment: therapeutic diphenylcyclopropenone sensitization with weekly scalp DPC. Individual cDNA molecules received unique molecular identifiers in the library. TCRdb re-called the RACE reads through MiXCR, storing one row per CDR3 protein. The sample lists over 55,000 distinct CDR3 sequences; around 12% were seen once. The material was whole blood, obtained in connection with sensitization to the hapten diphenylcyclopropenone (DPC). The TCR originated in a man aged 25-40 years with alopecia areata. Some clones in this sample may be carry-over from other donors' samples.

CDR3 sequence: CASSEYRGNSPLHF. The CDR3 DNA reads as TGTGCCAGCAGTGAGTACAGGGGAAATTCACCCCTCCACTTT. This chain links TRBV6-4 with TRBJ1-6; 7 bases are a match to TRBD1. CDR1 and CDR2 (germline): MRHNA, SNTAGT. With V trimmed by 3 bases and J by 7 bases, 3 bases remained unmatched. The CDR3 contains 14 residues.